This T cell receptor (beta chain) was retrieved from a study of blood T cell repertoires in COVID-19. Study context: Samples taken during acute and convalescent COVID-19 were collected in the United States, Italy and Spain. From T cells, B-cell-depleted T cells, or PBMCs came the material, which was cDNA or gDNA.

In the source study's methods: From reference gene primer amplification, estimates of nucleated cell counts were derived. Using immunoSEQ multiplex PCR, the repertoire was profiled, and TCRdb retains in-frame clones only, with some absent. V, J and clone size were drawn from that table, and D and trimming were deduced from the DNA. The table has some 200,000 clones, more than 70% seen once. This CDR3 comprises 14 residues. The germline CDR1 and CDR2 sequences are SGHRS and YFSETQ. V lost 4 bases, J lost 5 bases, and 7 bases stayed unmatched. Input material: peripheral blood. This TCR derives from a man aged 40-49 years with active or convalescent COVID-19. The chain joins TRBV5-1 to TRBJ1-2; 8 bases agree with TRBD1. Here the CDR3 DNA reads TGCGCCAGCAGCCCAGGACAGGGACAGTATGGCTACACCTTC. Residues: CASSPGQGQYGYTF.